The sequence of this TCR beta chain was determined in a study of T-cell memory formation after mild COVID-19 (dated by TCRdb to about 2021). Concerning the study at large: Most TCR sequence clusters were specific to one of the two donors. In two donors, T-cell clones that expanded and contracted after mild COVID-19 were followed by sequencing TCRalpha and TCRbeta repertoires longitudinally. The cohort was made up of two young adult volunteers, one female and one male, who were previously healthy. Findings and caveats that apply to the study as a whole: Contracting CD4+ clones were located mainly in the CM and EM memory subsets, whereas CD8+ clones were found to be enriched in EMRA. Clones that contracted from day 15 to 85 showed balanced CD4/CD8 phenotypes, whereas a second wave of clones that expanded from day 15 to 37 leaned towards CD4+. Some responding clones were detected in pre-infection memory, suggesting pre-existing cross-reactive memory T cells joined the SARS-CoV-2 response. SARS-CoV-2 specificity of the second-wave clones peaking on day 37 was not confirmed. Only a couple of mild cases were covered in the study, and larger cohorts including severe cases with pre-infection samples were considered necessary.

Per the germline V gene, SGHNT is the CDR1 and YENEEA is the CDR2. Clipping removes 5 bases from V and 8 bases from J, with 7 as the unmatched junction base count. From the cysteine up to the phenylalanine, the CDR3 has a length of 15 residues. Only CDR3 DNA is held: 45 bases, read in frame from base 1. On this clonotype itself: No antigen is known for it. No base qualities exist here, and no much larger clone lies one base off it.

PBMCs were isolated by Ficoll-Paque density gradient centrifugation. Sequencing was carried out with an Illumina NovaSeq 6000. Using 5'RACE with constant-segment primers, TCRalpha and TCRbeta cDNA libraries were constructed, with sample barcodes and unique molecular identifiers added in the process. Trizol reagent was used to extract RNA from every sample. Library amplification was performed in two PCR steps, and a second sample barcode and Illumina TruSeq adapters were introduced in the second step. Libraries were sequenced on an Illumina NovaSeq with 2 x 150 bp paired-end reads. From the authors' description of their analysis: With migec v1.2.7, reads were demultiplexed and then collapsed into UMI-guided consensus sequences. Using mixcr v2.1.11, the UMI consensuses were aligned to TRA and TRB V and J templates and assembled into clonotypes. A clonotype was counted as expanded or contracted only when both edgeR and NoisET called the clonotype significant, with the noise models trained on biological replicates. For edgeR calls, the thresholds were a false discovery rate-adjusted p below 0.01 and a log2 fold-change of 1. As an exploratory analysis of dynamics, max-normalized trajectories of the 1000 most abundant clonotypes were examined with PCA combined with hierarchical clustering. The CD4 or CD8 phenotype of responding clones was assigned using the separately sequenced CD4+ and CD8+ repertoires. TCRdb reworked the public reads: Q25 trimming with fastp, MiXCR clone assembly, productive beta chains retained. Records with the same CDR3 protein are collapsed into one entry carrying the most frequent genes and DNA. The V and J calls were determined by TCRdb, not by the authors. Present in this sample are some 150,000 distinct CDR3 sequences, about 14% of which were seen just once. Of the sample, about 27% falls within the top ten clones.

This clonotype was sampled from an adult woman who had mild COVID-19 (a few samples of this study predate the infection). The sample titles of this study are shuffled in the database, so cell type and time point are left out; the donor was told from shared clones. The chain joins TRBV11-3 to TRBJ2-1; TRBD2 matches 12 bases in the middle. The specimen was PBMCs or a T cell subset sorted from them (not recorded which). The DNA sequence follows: TGTGCCAGCAGCCTCCGACTAGCGGGGGACCATGAGCAGTTCTTC. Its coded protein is CASSLRLAGDHEQFF.